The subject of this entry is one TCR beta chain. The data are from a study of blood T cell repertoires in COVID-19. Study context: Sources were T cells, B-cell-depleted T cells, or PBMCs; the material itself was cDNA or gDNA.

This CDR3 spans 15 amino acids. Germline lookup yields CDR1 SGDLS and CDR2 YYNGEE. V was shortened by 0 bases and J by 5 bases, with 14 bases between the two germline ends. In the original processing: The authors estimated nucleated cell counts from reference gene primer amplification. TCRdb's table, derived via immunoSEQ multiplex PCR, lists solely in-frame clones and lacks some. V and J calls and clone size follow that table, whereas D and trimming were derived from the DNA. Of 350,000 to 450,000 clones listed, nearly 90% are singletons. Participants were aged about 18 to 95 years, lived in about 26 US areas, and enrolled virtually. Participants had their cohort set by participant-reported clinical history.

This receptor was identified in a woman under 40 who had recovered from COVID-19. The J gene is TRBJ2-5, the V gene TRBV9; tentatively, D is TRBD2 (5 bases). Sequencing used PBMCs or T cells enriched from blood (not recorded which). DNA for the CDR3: TGTGCCAGCAGCGTAGTTGACGGGGTTGGGGAGACCCAGTACTTC. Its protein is CASSVVDGVGETQYF.